One sample yielded the 30 T cell receptor beta chains listed below, sequenced in a study of OX40 agonist ivuxolimab in advanced cancers. The table came from immunoSEQ multiplex PCR; TCRdb's copy has only in-frame clones and leaves some out. Of 20,000 to 25,000 clones listed, roughly four fifths are singletons. The specimen comprised CD4+ or CD8+ T cells sorted from blood, sampled in a trial of the OX40 agonist ivuxolimab. The receptor source for this set is an adult with an advanced solid tumor such as melanoma, head and neck, liver or kidney cancer.

The V and J genes are TRBV7-2 and TRBJ2-5, with 12 bases identical to TRBD2. V lost 5 bases, J lost 7 bases, and 14 bases stayed unmatched. The CDR3 consists of 17 residues. In germline, CDR1 is SGHTA, CDR2 FQGNSA. As DNA, the CDR3 is TGTGCCAGCAGCACCCGACTAGCGGGGGCTTATGGTAGGACCCAGTACTTC. It translates to CASSTRLAGAYGRTQYF.

The J gene is TRBJ2-1, the V gene TRBV28, with unresolved D. The V end lost 6 bases, the J end lost 6 bases, and 6 bases lay between the germline ends. Germline V CDR1 and CDR2: MDHEN, SYDVKM. This CDR3 comprises 11 residues. The CDR3 DNA sequence: TGTGCCAGCAGCTATTCCAATGAGCAGTTCTTC. It specifies CASSYSNEQFF.

This clone qualifies as medium-sized. The V call is TRBV7-9, the J call TRBJ2-5; 7 bases match TRBD2. Germline trimming cut 5 bases from V and 4 bases from J; bases unmatched to any gene: 13. The CDR3 is 16 residues long. CDR1 and CDR2 from the germline V gene are SEHNR and FQNEAQ (reference sequence). CDR3 region: CASSVPWRELRETQYF. The CDR3, as DNA: TGTGCCAGCAGCGTGCCCTGGCGGGAGTTACGAGAGACCCAGTACTTC.

The chain combines TRBV7-9 with TRBJ2-7, with D possibly being TRBD1 (6 bases). V lost 4 bases to trimming and J lost 2 bases, with 9 bases between them. CDR3 length: 13 amino acids. CDR1 is SEHNR and CDR2 is FQNEAQ in the germline V gene (reference sequence). CDR3 coding DNA: TGTGCCAGCAGCTCTCGGACAGCCTACGAGCAGTACTTC. It yields the protein CASSSRTAYEQYF.

The V gene is TRBV6-5, the J gene TRBJ2-1, with 8 bases lining up with TRBD2. V gave up 6 bases and J gave up 15 bases; unmatched junction bases: 13. The CDR3 sequence is 13 residues long. CDR1 is MNHEY and CDR2 is SVGAGI in the germline V gene. In DNA form, the CDR3 reads TGTGCCAGCAGCCCGGCGGGAGGTTCCCAACGGTTCTTC. Protein product: CASSPAGGSQRFF.

This clone ranks as medium-sized (0.01 to 0.1%). This sequence joins TRBV7-3 and TRBJ2-5; 9 nucleotides line up with TRBD2. V lost 1 base, J lost 5 bases, and 5 bases stayed unmatched. Germline-derived CDR1 and CDR2 are SGHTA and FQGTGA. The CDR3 covers 15 residues. The CDR3 spells CASSLSSGSGETQYF. The CDR3 nucleotides are TGTGCCAGCAGCTTAAGTAGCGGGAGCGGGGAGACCCAGTACTTC. Drawing the rest from reference TRBV7-3 and TRBJ2-5, the complete variable domain is GAGVSQTPSNKVTEKGKYVELRCDPISGHTALYWYRQSLGQGPEFLIYFQGTGAADDSGLPNDRFFAVRPEGSVSTLKIQRTERGDSAVYLCASSLSSGSGETQYFGPGTRLLVL.

The CDR3 DNA sequence: TGTGCCAGCAGCTTAGGACGTTCGGTGAAGTACTTC. Translated: CASSLGRSVKYF. This chain links TRBV13 with TRBJ2-5, with D hard to call. Germline V gives CDR1 PRHDT, CDR2 FYEKMQ (reference sequence). The length of the CDR3 is 12 residues. The V and J ends lost 0 bases and 12 bases respectively, with 11 bases between them. The variable domain in full, completed from reference TRBV13 and TRBJ2-5, reads AAGVIQSPRHLIKEKRETATLKCYPIPRHDTVYWYQQGPGQDPQFLISFYEKMQSDKGSIPDRFSAQQFSDYHSELNMSSLELGDSALYFCASSLGRSVKYFGPGTRLLVL.

This clone was counted only a few times. The chain combines TRBV30 with TRBJ1-1, with D possibly being TRBD1 (5 bases). Trimming left V 7 bases short and J 4 bases short, with 13 bases between. This CDR3 comprises 12 residues. The germline gives CDR1 GTSNPN, CDR2 SVGIG (reference sequence). CDR3 protein: CAFSGWGTEAFF. The CDR3 DNA is TGTGCCTTTTCAGGGTGGGGCACTGAAGCTTTCTTT. The full variable domain, completed using reference TRBV30 and TRBJ1-1, is SQTIHQWPATLVQPVGSPLSLECTVEGTSNPNLYWYRQAAGRGLQLLFYSVGIGQISSEVPQNLSASRPQDRQFILSSKKLLLSDSGFYLCAFSGWGTEAFFGQGTRLTVV.

The chain has TRBV28 and TRBJ2-1, with 7 bases identical to TRBD2. This CDR3 has 14 residues. Germline V gene lookup returns CDR1 MDHEN and CDR2 SYDVKM. With V trimmed by 3 bases and J by 5 bases, 4 bases remained unmatched. Here the CDR3 reads CASSFPSGNNEQFF. The CDR3 bases are TGTGCCAGCAGTTTCCCTAGCGGCAACAATGAGCAGTTCTTC.

In its sample, this clone was seen once. The V call is TRBV6-5, the J call TRBJ1-1; 11 nucleotides match TRBD1. CDR3 length: 15 amino acids. The junction had 3 bases not matched to a gene; V was cut back by 2 bases and J by 4 bases. From germline, CDR1 is MNHEY and CDR2 SVGAGI. CDR3 loop: CASSYAGQGVTEAFF. The CDR3 DNA sequence: TGTGCCAGCAGTTACGCGGGACAGGGGGTCACTGAAGCTTTCTTT.

This rearrangement joins TRBV4-2 to TRBJ2-2; maybe TRBD1 (6 bases). The CDR3 totals 16 residues. The V gene's germline CDR1 is LGHNA and CDR2 YNFKEQ. V lost 5 bases and J lost 7, with 20 bases in between. DNA of the CDR3: TGTGCCAGCAGCTTGGGGGCTGCAGGGTTTGGCGGGGAGCTGTTTTTT. Its protein is CASSLGAAGFGGELFF.

The genes are TRBV19 and TRBJ2-1; the D gene is possibly TRBD2 (6 bases). This CDR3 has 16 amino acids. Trimming left V 5 bases short and J 8 bases short, with 22 bases between. The germline gives CDR1 LNHDA, CDR2 SQIVND (reference sequence). The CDR3 sequence is CASSSTPGEGSDEQFF. The CDR3 DNA follows: TGTGCCAGTAGTTCAACCCCGGGAGAAGGGAGCGATGAGCAGTTCTTC.

The chain recombines TRBV9 with TRBJ2-3, with D possibly being TRBD2 (5 bases). CDR3 length: 16 residues. In germline, CDR1 is SGDLS, CDR2 YYNGEE. Trimming cost V 3 bases and J 5 bases, with 19 bases left between them. The CDR3 reads CASSGGSGLLGDTQYF. CDR3 DNA: TGTGCCAGCAGCGGGGGATCCGGACTCTTGGGAGATACGCAGTATTTT.

This clone appeared once. This rearrangement joins TRBV28 to TRBJ2-3; possibly TRBD1 or TRBD2 for D (5 bases each). The CDR3 has 16 amino acids. Germline loops: CDR1 MDHEN, CDR2 SYDVKM. Trimming stripped 5 bases from V and 0 bases from J, with 15 bases between. The CDR3 sequence: CASSPRGSRSTDTQYF. The CDR3 DNA is TGTGCCAGCAGTCCACGGGGCTCCCGTAGCACAGATACGCAGTATTTT.

The chain joins TRBV27 to TRBJ2-5; D call uncertain. The J call may be wrong; the DNA end is better matched by TRBJ2-7. Germline V gene data show CDR1 as MNHEY and CDR2 as SMNVEV (reference sequence). The CDR3 loop spans 14 amino acids. CDR3 residues: CASSPGLHSYEQYF. In DNA form, the CDR3 reads TGTGCCAGCAGCCCCGGCCTCCACTCCTACGAGCAGTACTTC.

The V call is TRBV12-5, the J call TRBJ2-1; 13 nucleotides align to TRBD2. In germline, CDR1 is LGHNT, CDR2 FRNRAP. The CDR3 totals 18 residues. With V trimmed by 2 bases and J by 9 bases, 13 bases remained unmatched. This CDR3 reads CASGLFLSGTSGVGEQFF. CDR3 DNA: TGTGCTAGTGGTTTGTTCTTATCCGGGACTAGCGGGGTGGGTGAGCAGTTCTTC. The variable domain in full, completed from reference TRBV12-5 and TRBJ2-1, reads DARVTQTPRHKVTEMGQEVTMRCQPILGHNTVFWYRQTMMQGLELLAYFRNRAPLDDSGMPKDRFSAEMPDATLATLKIQPSEPRDSAVYFCASGLFLSGTSGVGEQFFGPGTRLTVL.

A single count supports this clone. This chain joins TRBV10-1 and TRBJ1-1; D gene unclear. V was pared by 4 bases and J by 2 bases, with 8 bases between. This CDR3 region has 13 residues. Looked up from germline, CDR1 is WNHNN and CDR2 is SYGVQD (reference sequence). This CDR3 reads CASSVDLNTEAFF. CDR3 DNA: TGCGCCAGCAGTGTGGACCTAAACACTGAAGCTTTCTTT.

This clone was seen once. The rearrangement uses TRBV27 and TRBJ2-3, with 12 nucleotides matching TRBD2. The trim removed 4 bases at V and 3 bases at J, leaving 2 bases unmatched. This CDR3 has 15 residues. Germline V gives CDR1 MNHEY, CDR2 SMNVEV (reference sequence). CDR3 in DNA: TGTGCCAGCAGTTCTAGCGGGAGGGGAACAGATACGCAGTATTTT. Protein sequence: CASSSSGRGTDTQYF.

The chain combines TRBV5-3 with TRBJ1-1, with 7 bases identical to TRBD1. TRBV5-3 is recorded as an ORF, its role being uncertain. The V gene end was trimmed by 1 base and the J gene end by 1 base; junction bases not matched to a gene: 7. The CDR3 spans 16 residues. The CDR3 region has the DNA TGTGCCAGAAGCTTGCCACAGGGGAGGGGGAACACTGAAGCTTTCTTT. It codes for CARSLPQGRGNTEAFF.

Written as DNA, the CDR3 is TGTGCCAGCAGCCAAGTGCGGCGGAGCACAGATACGCAGTATTTT. This encodes CASSQVRRSTDTQYF. This sequence joins TRBV14 and TRBJ2-3, with D unclear. CDR1 is SGHDN, CDR2 FVKESK, per germline. Trimming removed 1 base at V and 0 bases at J, with 8 bases between. The CDR3 sequence is 15 residues long.

The chain links TRBV6-5 to TRBJ2-3; 11 nucleotides align to TRBD1. Germline lookup yields CDR1 MNHEY and CDR2 SVGAGI. The length of the CDR3 is 15 residues. Trimming at V came to 4 bases and at J to 5 bases, leaving 5 bases not matched to a gene. The CDR3 loop reads CASSLGQGAIDTQYF. The CDR3 nucleotides are TGTGCCAGCAGTTTAGGACAGGGGGCGATAGATACGCAGTATTTT.

V usage is TRBV4-1 and J usage is TRBJ2-7; a weak D match, TRBD2 (6 bases). The CDR3 extends over 13 amino acids. V dropped 1 base and J dropped 2 bases, with 6 bases sitting between them. Germline CDR1 MGHRA, CDR2 YSYEKL. The CDR3 is CASSQGRAYEQYF. The CDR3 DNA is TGCGCCAGCAGCCAAGGGAGGGCCTACGAGCAGTACTTC.

This sequence joins TRBV28 and TRBJ2-7, with D uncertain. Per germline, CDR1 MDHEN and CDR2 SYDVKM. This CDR3 region has 11 residues. Trimming left V 6 bases short and J 4 bases short, with 7 bases between. The CDR3 DNA sequence: TGTGCCAGCAGCTCAGGTTACGAGCAGTACTTC. Translating gives CASSSGYEQYF.

The chain joins TRBV7-9 to TRBJ1-1; D gene uncertain. This CDR3 comprises 15 residues. Per the germline V gene, CDR1 is SEHNR and CDR2 is FQNEAQ (reference sequence). V was cut by 1 base and J by 4 bases, with 13 bases left in between. The CDR3: CASSLGAAGVTEAFF. In nucleotides, the CDR3 is TGTGCCAGCAGCTTAGGGGCAGCCGGGGTCACTGAAGCTTTCTTT.

The rearrangement joins TRBV23-1 to TRBJ1-4; TRBD1 matches 7 bases. TRBV23-1 is known as an ORF, though its function is uncertain. The V segment lost 8 bases and the J segment 7 bases; nucleotides outside the gene matches: 19. The CDR3 loop spans 17 amino acids. The CDR3, as DNA: TGCGCCAGCGGAAGGGGGACAGCCCACTCGGGGGGTGAAAAACTGTTTTTT. The encoded protein is CASGRGTAHSGGEKLFF.

The chain employs TRBV2 and TRBJ1-2, with unresolved D. The CDR3 loop spans 14 amino acids. Germline values: CDR1 SNHLY, CDR2 FYNNEI. Trimming pared 4 bases from V and 4 bases from J, leaving 13 bases between. This CDR3 reads CASSALFLSYGYTF. DNA for the CDR3: TGTGCCAGCAGTGCCCTTTTCCTGTCCTATGGCTACACCTTC.

This clone was observed a single time. In nucleotides, the CDR3 is TGTGCCAGCAGTTACAGTGGCGAGCAGTACTTC. This gives the protein CASSYSGEQYF. V usage is TRBV28 and J usage is TRBJ2-7; D remains ambiguous. This CDR3 is built from 11 residues. Trimming removed 4 bases from V and 6 bases from J, with 7 bases in between. Germline CDR1 MDHEN, CDR2 SYDVKM. Full variable domain (rest looked up from reference TRBV28 and TRBJ2-7): DVKVTQSSRYLVKRTGEKVFLECVQDMDHENMFWYRQDPGLGLRLIYFSYDVKMKEKGDIPEGYSVSREKKERFSLILESASTNQTSMYLCASSYSGEQYFGPGTRLTVT.

CDR3 nucleotides: TGTGCCAGCTCTCTAGTGGAGTTCTTCGACGAGCAGTACTTC. Translated, it gives CASSLVEFFDEQYF. The chain has TRBV6-6 and TRBJ2-7; D is uncertain. V shed 8 bases and J shed 5 bases, with 19 bases lying between them. The CDR3 consists of 14 residues. In germline, CDR1 is MNHNY, CDR2 SVGAGI (reference sequence).

The chain joins TRBV14 to TRBJ1-2, with D hard to call. The CDR3 contains 14 residues. Germline values: CDR1 SGHDN, CDR2 FVKESK. The ends were cut back, 4 bases at V and 7 bases at J, with 16 bases in the middle. This CDR3 is CASSPMPAMGGYTF. The CDR3 nucleotides are TGTGCCAGCAGCCCGATGCCTGCAATGGGTGGCTACACCTTC. Full variable domain (missing parts from reference TRBV14 and TRBJ1-2): EAGVTQFPSHSVIEKGQTVTLRCDPISGHDNLYWYRRVMGKEIKFLLHFVKESKQDESGMPNNRFLAERTGGTYSTLKVQPAELEDSGVYFCASSPMPAMGGYTFGSGTRLTVV.

This clone was found once. The chain is built from TRBV15 and TRBJ2-3; the D is unclear. V was cut by 5 bases and J by 1 base, with 13 bases left in between. In germline, CDR1 is LNHNV, CDR2 YYDKDF (reference sequence). This CDR3 contains 15 residues. CDR3 sequence (DNA): TGTGCCACCAGCCCTGGCGGATGGGGCACAGATACGCAGTATTTT. It encodes CATSPGGWGTDTQYF. The full variable domain, with the rest looked up from reference TRBV15 and TRBJ2-3, is DAMVIQNPRYQVTQFGKPVTLSCSQTLNHNVMYWYQQKSSQAPKLLFHYYDKDFNNEADTPDNFQSRRPNTSFCFLDIRSPGLGDTAMYLCATSPGGWGTDTQYFGPGTRLTVL.